This note documents a single T cell receptor beta chain sequence. Its target antigen remains unknown. Qualities for individual bases were not recorded, and no much larger clone is one base off. These data belong to a study of vaccination effects on CD4 cells after COVID-19 (dated by TCRdb to the early 2020s). Notes on the research overall: To identify antigen-specific CD4+ T cell clonotypes by their expansion, the ViraFEST assay first stimulated PBMC with viral peptide pools and then applied TCR sequencing. Participants received two doses of either the BNT162b2 or the mRNA-1273 mRNA SARS-CoV-2 vaccine. Altogether, about 10 COVID-19 convalescent patients and a few SARS-CoV-2-naive healthy vaccine recipients made up the full study. Under 2.5 million PBMC per well were cultured with approximately 10 ug/ml peptides in IMDM containing approximately 4.7% human AB serum, around 10 IU/ml IL-2 and gentamicin. The study compared SARS-CoV-2 spike-specific CD4+ TCR repertoires before and after mRNA vaccination in COVID-19 convalescent patients and infection-naive vaccine recipients. In the study, cultures from other donors were sequenced using the Oncomine TCR Beta short-read assay on an Illumina iSeq 100.

After more than 9 days of culture, CD4+ T cells were isolated with the EasySep CD4+ T cell isolation kit. Healthy vaccine recipients had no prior SARS-CoV-2 infection, confirmed by negative nucleocapsid antibodies before and after vaccination. On days 3 and 7, half of the culture medium was replaced with fresh IL-2-containing medium. Each peptide stimulation condition was cultured in triplicate wells unless otherwise noted. PBMC were separated from whole blood using Ficoll-Paque Plus gradient centrifugation and were then either cryopreserved at -140C or used fresh. The QIAamp micro DNA kit was used to extract genomic DNA from the cultured CD4+ T cells. Library creation used the immunoSEQ multiplex PCR assay. TCR beta CDR3 sequencing was performed on DNA from the cultured, isolated CD4+ T cells. Under the source paper's analysis protocol: Non-productive TCR sequences were discarded, and reads were trimmed to the CDR3 region, with only CDR3s of 7 or more amino acids retained. The MANAFEST web app was used to identify antigen-specific clonotypes by comparing expansion in peptide wells with expansion in reference cultures. For clones to be considered positive, expansion at FDR<0.05 versus reference and all other wells, an odds ratio above 5, and a frequency above 0.1% in two replicate wells were required. Cross-reactive clonotypes were defined as significantly expanded in SARS-CoV-2 spike wells and in at least one common cold coronavirus spike condition. Using the stringdist R package, CDR3 similarity was measured by Levenshtein distance, and unrooted trees were constructed with ape in R 3.6.1. TCRdb carries this immuneACCESS record with in-frame sequences only. Its versions omit some clonotypes, under half of them owing to an unresolved V gene in the studies checked, with the rest unexplained. V and J calls and clone size are those listed in that table; D and trimming were worked out from the DNA. This sample lists around 41,000 clones; roughly 82% were detected once. Less than 3% of the sample lies in the top ten.

The paper as a whole reports these results and caveats: The study was limited by a small number of convalescent patients and lacked early post-infection timepoints. At late post-vaccination timepoints, both infection-induced and vaccine-induced clones showed marked clonal contraction, consistent with waning T cell responses. In healthy vaccine recipients, vaccine-induced clones were almost all SARS-CoV-2 mono-reactive, with only 1 of 255 being cross-reactive with common cold coronaviruses.

The sequence was collected from a human donor who received a COVID-19 vaccine. Sequences were derived from CD4+ T cells from PBMCs cultured without peptide, sampled before COVID-19 vaccination.

The CDR3 amino acid sequence is: CASSIPQASPLHF. The sequence in DNA is TGTGCCAGCAGTATACCACAGGCTTCACCCCTCCACTTT. This sequence uses TRBV28 and TRBJ1-6; TRBD1 is possibly the D segment (5 matching bases). The CDR3 contains 13 residues, cysteine and phenylalanine counted. Just CDR3 DNA is preserved here, 39 bases in frame from base 1. From a lookup of the germline V gene, CDR1 and CDR2 are MDHEN and SYDVKM. A distance of 11 bases separates the germline ends of V and J, which lose 5 bases and 9 bases respectively.